A selection of T cell receptor beta chains follows, all from one sample in a study of shared clonotypes between healthy human individuals. Generated by immunoSEQ multiplex PCR, the TCRdb table keeps only in-frame clones and is missing some. Of about 1.1 million clones in the sample, around 78% were seen once. The sample consisted of memory CD4+ T cells from PBMCs. The source is a man between 18 and 29 years old in good health. Some clones in this sample may be carry-over from other donors' samples. Both conserved end residues are part of each CDR3.

TRBJ2-7 | TRBV2 | CASAPALAEQYF
TRBJ2-4 | TRBV2 | CASSELSGLSIQYF
TRBJ1-2 | TRBV19 | CASSDRESYGYTF
TRBJ1-1 | TRBV2 | CAGEHLLRDAFF
TRBJ2-3 | TRBV19 | CASSIARGADTQYF
TRBJ2-7 | TRBV2 | CASSGQGPYEQYF
TRBJ1-2 | TRBV6-5 | CASKSGTGTYGYTF
TRBJ2-7 | TRBV19 | CASSRLVRDYEQYF
TRBJ2-5 | TRBV30 | CAWSVIIGRQETQYF
TRBJ1-1 | TRBV5-4 | CASSLGGTGGVSEAFF
TRBJ2-3 | TRBV28 | CASSLSPPTDTQYF